The rows below give T cell receptor beta chains drawn from one sample of a study of long-term antiretroviral therapy in people with HIV. This table comes from immunoSEQ multiplex PCR, and its TCRdb copy is limited to in-frame clones, with some not included. The sample holds fewer than 45,000 clones, approximately 80% seen once. The source was unsorted PBMCs, collected 3.4 years after starting antiretroviral therapy. The origin of the receptors is a young man with HIV. Each CDR3 is given with its conserved first and last residue. The D gene is left open where the match is weak. Clone size is shown for a subset of rows, as once, few, many or a class of expanded clone.

j_gene	d_gene	v_gene	abundance	CDR3nt	CDR3aa
TRBJ1-5	-	TRBV19	-	TGTGCCAGTAGTATTCGGGACATCTCTAGCAATCAGCCCCAGCATTTT	CASSIRDISSNQPQHF
TRBJ2-7	-	TRBV6-1	-	TGTGCCAGCACCCTGGGGGCAGTCTACGAGCAGTACTTC	CASTLGAVYEQYF
TRBJ1-5	-	TRBV4-2	few	TGTGCCAGCAGCCAAGAGGGAGATAACAATCAGCCCCAGCATTTT	CASSQEGDNNQPQHF
TRBJ2-1	-	TRBV10-3	-	TGTGCCATCAGTAAGAACAATGAGCAGTTCTTC	CAISKNNEQFF
TRBJ2-2	TRBD1	TRBV18	-	TGTGCCAGCTCACCGCGACAGGGGGCCACCGGGGAGCTGTTTTTT	CASSPRQGATGELFF
TRBJ2-3	-	TRBV2	-	TGTGCCAGCGGCCTTAGGGGGGCAGATACGCAGTATTTT	CASGLRGADTQYF
TRBJ2-3	TRBD2	TRBV9	-	TGTGCCAGCAGCGTAGCTGGGGGAGGGTTCACAGATACGCAGTATTTT	CASSVAGGGFTDTQYF
TRBJ1-1	-	TRBV27	-	TGTGCCAGCGCTGCTCGGGGAGAGACTGAAGCTTTCTTT	CASAARGETEAFF
TRBJ2-1	TRBD2	TRBV11-2	-	TGTGCCAGCAGCTTGGAAAGCGGGAGCCGATACAATGAGCAGTTCTTC	CASSLESGSRYNEQFF
TRBJ1-3	-	TRBV7-9	-	TGTGCCAGCAGCCCGACGGATATTAGAAACACCATATATTTT	CASSPTDIRNTIYF
TRBJ2-7	TRBD1	TRBV7-9	-	TGTGCCAGCAGCCCACGACAGGGGGGATACGAGCAGTACTTC	CASSPRQGGYEQYF
TRBJ1-2	-	TRBV7-9	few	TGTGCCAGCAGCGCCATTCCCGGAAGGTCTGTGGGCTACACCTTC	CASSAIPGRSVGYTF
TRBJ1-2	TRBD1	TRBV11-2	-	TGTGCCAGCAGCCAAGGGGACAGGGGGCTCGGGTATGGCTACACCTTC	CASSQGDRGLGYGYTF
TRBJ2-3	-	TRBV19	-	TGTGCCAGTAGTATGCGATTGGAGCGGCGCACAGATACGCAGTATTTT	CASSMRLERRTDTQYF
TRBJ2-5	TRBD2	TRBV10-3	-	TGTGCCATCAGTGAACGGACTAGCGGGAGGGAGACCCAGTACTTC	CAISERTSGRETQYF
TRBJ1-2	TRBD1	TRBV19	-	TGTGCCAGTAGGGGACAGGGTAGTAAATTTATTGGCTACACCTTC	CASRGQGSKFIGYTF
TRBJ2-5	TRBD2	TRBV5-4	-	TGTGCCAGCAGCTTTATTTCCGGGACTAGCGGGATCAGACAAGAGACCCAGTACTTC	CASSFISGTSGIRQETQYF
TRBJ2-7	-	TRBV10-1	few	TGCGCCAGCAGGAAAGGGGACGGGCCCTACGAGCAGTACTTC	CASRKGDGPYEQYF
TRBJ2-3	-	TRBV29-1	-	TGCAGCGTTGGTTTAGCTGGCTTCAGCACAGATACGCAGTATTTT	CSVGLAGFSTDTQYF
TRBJ1-4	-	TRBV7-2	-	TGTGCCAGCAGCTTATATTCGGGGGGGTCTAATGAAAAACTGTTTTTT	CASSLYSGGSNEKLFF
TRBJ2-5	TRBD2	TRBV28	-	TGTGCCAGCAGTCCAACGGACTGGACTAGCGGGAGAAAGACCCAGTACTTC	CASSPTDWTSGRKTQYF
TRBJ1-2	-	TRBV20-1	-	TGCAGTGCTAGCCGGGATGGCTACACCTTC	CSASRDGYTF
TRBJ1-4	-	TRBV9	-	TGTGCCAGCAGCGTAGGGGACGGCCTTTGGGAAAAACTGTTTTTT	CASSVGDGLWEKLFF
TRBJ1-2	-	TRBV7-2	-	TGTGCCAGCAGCTTAGAATCGTGGCAGGTTTTAGGCCGTACGGGCTACACCTTC	CASSLESWQVLGRTGYTF
TRBJ2-1	TRBD1	TRBV11-1	-	TGTGCCAGCAGTGGCGGACAGGGTATCTACAATGAGCAGTTCTTC	CASSGGQGIYNEQFF
TRBJ2-7	-	TRBV9	few	TGTGCCAGCAGCGCCACGGGGGGCGATTTTGAGCAGTACTTC	CASSATGGDFEQYF
TRBJ1-3	-	TRBV18	-	TGTGCCAGCTCACCAGAGGGATTGATCTCTGGAAACACCATATATTTT	CASSPEGLISGNTIYF
TRBJ2-1	TRBD2	TRBV6-1	-	TGTGCCAGCAGTGAACAAACCCTAGCGGGAGGTCGCAATGAGCAGTTCTTC	CASSEQTLAGGRNEQFF
TRBJ1-1	-	TRBV7-9	-	TGTGCCAGCGGGCGGGACCCTGAAGCTTTCTTT	CASGRDPEAFF
TRBJ2-6	TRBD1	TRBV5-1	once	TGCGCCAGCAGCGGGACAGGGTTTAGCTCTGGGGCCAACGTCCTGACTTTC	CASSGTGFSSGANVLTF
TRBJ2-3	TRBD2	TRBV30	-	TGTGCCTGGAGTGTCGGTAGCGGGAGCACAGATACGCAGTATTTT	CAWSVGSGSTDTQYF
TRBJ2-7	-	TRBV11-2	-	TGTGCCAGCAGCCTTAGGGCTAGCGCGTACGAGCAGTACTTC	CASSLRASAYEQYF
TRBJ2-4	-	TRBV5-6	-	TGTGCCAGCAGCTTTGCATTTGAAAACATTCAGTACTTC	CASSFAFENIQYF
TRBJ1-4	-	TRBV30	-	TGTGCCTGGAAGAAGGGATGGATCGATGAAAAACTGTTTTTT	CAWKKGWIDEKLFF
TRBJ2-1	-	TRBV7-2	-	TGTGCCAGCAGCTTAGTACCGGGTCCTGAGCAGTTCTTC	CASSLVPGPEQFF
TRBJ2-7	TRBD1	TRBV5-1	-	TGCGCCAGCAGCTTGGGTCATCTTAGGGACAGGCCCCTCTCCTACGAGCAGTACTTC	CASSLGHLRDRPLSYEQYF
TRBJ1-2	-	TRBV2	-	TGTGCCAGCAGCCTAGGGGGGAAAGTATATGGCTACACCTTC	CASSLGGKVYGYTF
TRBJ2-7	TRBD1	TRBV6-1	-	TGTGCCCGCCGGGACAGGGTCTACGAGCAGTACTTC	CARRDRVYEQYF
TRBJ2-1	-	TRBV4-2	-	TGTGCCAGCAGCCAAGATCCCTCCCGAAGGGATGAGCAGTTCTTC	CASSQDPSRRDEQFF
TRBJ2-7	-	TRBV10-3	few	TGTGCCATCAGTGGTCTCCAGCAAACCTCCTACGAGCAGTACTTC	CAISGLQQTSYEQYF
TRBJ2-7	TRBD1	TRBV19	-	TGTGCCAGTAGTATGAAGACAGGGGGCGTCAACGAGCAGTACTTC	CASSMKTGGVNEQYF
TRBJ2-1	-	TRBV6-4	-	TGTGCCAGCAGTGACCTGGCTGGAGGGGACAATGAGCAGTTCTTC	CASSDLAGGDNEQFF
TRBJ2-7	-	TRBV7-9	-	TGTGCCAGCAGCCAAGGGGGGGACTCTCCGTCCTACGAGCAGTACTTC	CASSQGGDSPSYEQYF
TRBJ1-2	TRBD1	TRBV27	-	TGTGCCAGCAGCCTCCGAGAGGGGGCAAACTATGGCTACACCTTC	CASSLREGANYGYTF
TRBJ1-3	-	TRBV19	-	TGTGCCAGTAGTCTTTTTACGGGCTCTGGAAACACCATATATTTT	CASSLFTGSGNTIYF
TRBJ2-7	TRBD2	TRBV7-8	-	TGTGCCAGCAGCAACGCGGGGGGTTTCTACGAGCAGTACTTC	CASSNAGGFYEQYF
TRBJ2-2	TRBD2	TRBV7-2	once	TGTGCCAGCAGCTTAGTACCTAGCGGGAGCACCGGGGAGCTGTTTTTT	CASSLVPSGSTGELFF
TRBJ1-2	TRBD1	TRBV19	-	TGTGCCAGTACCATGGGACAGCGGATAAATGGCTACACCTTC	CASTMGQRINGYTF
TRBJ1-5	-	TRBV15	-	TGTGCCACCAGCAGGGACGATATTGAGCCCCAGCATTTT	CATSRDDIEPQHF
TRBJ2-1	-	TRBV13	-	TGTGCCAGCAGCCCCTGGGGTGTGGGCGGGATCGATGAGCAGTTCTTC	CASSPWGVGGIDEQFF
TRBJ1-1	-	TRBV29-1	-	TGCAGCGTTGAACAGGCCATGAACACTGAAGCTTTCTTT	CSVEQAMNTEAFF
TRBJ2-7	-	TRBV5-8	-	TGTGCCAGCAGCCCGGACAGACCCTACGAGCAGTACTTC	CASSPDRPYEQYF
TRBJ2-3	-	TRBV4-3	-	TGCGCCAGCAGCCTCGGAAGGAGTTTCCCAGATACGCAGTATTTT	CASSLGRSFPDTQYF
TRBJ2-7	-	TRBV28	-	TGTGCCAGCGGCGGGCGTACCTACGAGCAGTACTTC	CASGGRTYEQYF
TRBJ2-7	TRBD2	TRBV6-5	-	TGTGCCAGCAGCCGTAGCGGGAGGAACTCCTACGAGCAGTACTTC	CASSRSGRNSYEQYF
TRBJ2-7	TRBD2	TRBV4-1	-	TGCGCCAGCAGCCCAGCGGGAGGTAAAACCTACGAGCAGTACTTC	CASSPAGGKTYEQYF
TRBJ1-5	TRBD1	TRBV9	-	TGTGCCAGCAGCGAAGGCAAGGGGGCCGGGCAGCCCCAGCATTTT	CASSEGKGAGQPQHF
TRBJ2-3	-	TRBV20-1	-	TGCAGTGCTAGAGATAGGCCCCAGTATTTT	CSARDRPQYF
TRBJ2-7	TRBD1	TRBV9	-	TGTGCCAGCAGCCCAGGGACAGGCGCCTACGAGCAGTACTTC	CASSPGTGAYEQYF
TRBJ1-2	-	TRBV10-3	-	TGTGCCATCAACGACCGCTCTAACTATGGCTACACCTTC	CAINDRSNYGYTF